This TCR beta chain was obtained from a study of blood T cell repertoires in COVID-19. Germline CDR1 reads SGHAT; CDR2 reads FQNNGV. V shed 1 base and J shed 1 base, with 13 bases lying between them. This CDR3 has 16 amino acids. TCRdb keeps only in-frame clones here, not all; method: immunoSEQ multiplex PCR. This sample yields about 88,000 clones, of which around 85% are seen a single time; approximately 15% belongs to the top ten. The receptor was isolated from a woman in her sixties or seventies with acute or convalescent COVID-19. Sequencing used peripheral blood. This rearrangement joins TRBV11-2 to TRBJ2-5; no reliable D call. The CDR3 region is CASSLGVSLSQETQYF. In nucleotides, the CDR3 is TGTGCCAGCAGCTTAGGCGTTAGTCTGAGCCAAGAGACCCAGTACTTC.